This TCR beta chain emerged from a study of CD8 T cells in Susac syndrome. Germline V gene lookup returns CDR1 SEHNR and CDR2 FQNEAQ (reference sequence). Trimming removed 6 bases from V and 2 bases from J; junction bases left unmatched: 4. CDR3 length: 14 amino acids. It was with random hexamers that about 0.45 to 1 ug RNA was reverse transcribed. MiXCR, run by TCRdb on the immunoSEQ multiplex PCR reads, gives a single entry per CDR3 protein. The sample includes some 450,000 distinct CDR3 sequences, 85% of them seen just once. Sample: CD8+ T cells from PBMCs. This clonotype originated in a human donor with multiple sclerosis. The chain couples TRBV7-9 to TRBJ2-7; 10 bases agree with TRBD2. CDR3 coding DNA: TGTGCCAGCAGAGGACTAGCGGAAGCCTACGAGCAGTACTTC. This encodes CASRGLAEAYEQYF.